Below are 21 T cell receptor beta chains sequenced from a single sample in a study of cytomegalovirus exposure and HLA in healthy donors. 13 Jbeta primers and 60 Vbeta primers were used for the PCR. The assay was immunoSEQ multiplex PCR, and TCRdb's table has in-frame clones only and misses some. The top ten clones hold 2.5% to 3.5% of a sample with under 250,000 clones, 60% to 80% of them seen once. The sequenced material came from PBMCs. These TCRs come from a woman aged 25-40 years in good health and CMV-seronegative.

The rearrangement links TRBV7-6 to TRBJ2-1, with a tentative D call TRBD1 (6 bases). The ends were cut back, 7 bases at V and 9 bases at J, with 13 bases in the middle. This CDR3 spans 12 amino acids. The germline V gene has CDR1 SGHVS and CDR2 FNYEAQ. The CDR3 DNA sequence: TGTGCCAGCAACACAGGGTCCGGTGAGCAGTTCTTC. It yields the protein CASNTGSGEQFF.

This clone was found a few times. CDR3 sequence (DNA): TGTGCCAGCAGCCCTAGGGACAGGACAACCTACGAGCAGTACTTC. Its protein is CASSPRDRTTYEQYF. The chain is built from TRBV9 and TRBJ2-7, with 8 bases aligning to TRBD1. The CDR3 is 15 amino acids. Germline CDR1 and CDR2: SGDLS and YYNGEE. After removal of 4 bases from V and 2 bases from J, the junction contained 8 bases not matched to a gene.

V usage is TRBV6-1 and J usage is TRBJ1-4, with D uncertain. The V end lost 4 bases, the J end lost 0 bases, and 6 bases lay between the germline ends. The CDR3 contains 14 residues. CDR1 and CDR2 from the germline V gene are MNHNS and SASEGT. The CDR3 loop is CASSVSATNEKLFF. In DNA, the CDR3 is TGTGCCAGCAGTGTTTCCGCAACTAATGAAAAACTGTTTTTT.

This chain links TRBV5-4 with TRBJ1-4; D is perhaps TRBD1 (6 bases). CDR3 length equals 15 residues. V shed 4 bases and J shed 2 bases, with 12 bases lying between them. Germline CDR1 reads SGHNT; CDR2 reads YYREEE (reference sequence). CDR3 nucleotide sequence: TGTGCCAGCAGCAAGGACAGAAGTACTAATGAAAAACTGTTTTTT. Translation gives CASSKDRSTNEKLFF.

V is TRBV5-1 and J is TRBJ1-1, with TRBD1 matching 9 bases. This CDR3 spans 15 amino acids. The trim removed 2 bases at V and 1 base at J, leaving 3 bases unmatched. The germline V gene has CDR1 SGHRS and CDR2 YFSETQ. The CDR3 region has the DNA TGCGCCAGCAGCTTCTGGACAGGGGCGAACACTGAAGCTTTCTTT. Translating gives CASSFWTGANTEAFF.

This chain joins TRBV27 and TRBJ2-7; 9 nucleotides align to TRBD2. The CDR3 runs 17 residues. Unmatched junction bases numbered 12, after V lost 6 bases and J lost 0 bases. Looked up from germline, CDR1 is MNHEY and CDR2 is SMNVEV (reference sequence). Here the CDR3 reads CASSVTSGRFSSYEQYF. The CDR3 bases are TGTGCCAGCAGCGTGACTAGCGGCCGTTTCAGCTCCTACGAGCAGTACTTC.

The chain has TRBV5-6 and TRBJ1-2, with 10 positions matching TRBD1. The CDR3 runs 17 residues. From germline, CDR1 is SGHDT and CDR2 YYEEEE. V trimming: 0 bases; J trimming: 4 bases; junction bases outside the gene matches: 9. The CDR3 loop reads CASSLADDRGRSYGYTF. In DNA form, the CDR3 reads TGTGCCAGCAGCTTGGCCGACGACAGGGGGCGAAGCTATGGCTACACCTTC.

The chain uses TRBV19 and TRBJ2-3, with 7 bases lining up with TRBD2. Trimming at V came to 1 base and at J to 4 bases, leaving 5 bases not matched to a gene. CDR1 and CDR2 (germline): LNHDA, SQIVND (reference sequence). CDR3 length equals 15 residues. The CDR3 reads CASSIVAGEADTQYF. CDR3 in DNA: TGTGCCAGTAGTATAGTGGCGGGAGAGGCAGATACGCAGTATTTT.

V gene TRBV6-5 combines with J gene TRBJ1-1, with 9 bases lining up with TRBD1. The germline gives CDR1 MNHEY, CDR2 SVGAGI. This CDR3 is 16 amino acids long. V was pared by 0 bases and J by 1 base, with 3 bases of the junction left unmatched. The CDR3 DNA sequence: TGTGCCAGCAGTTACTCCCCGGGACAGGGGAACACTGAAGCTTTCTTT. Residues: CASSYSPGQGNTEAFF.

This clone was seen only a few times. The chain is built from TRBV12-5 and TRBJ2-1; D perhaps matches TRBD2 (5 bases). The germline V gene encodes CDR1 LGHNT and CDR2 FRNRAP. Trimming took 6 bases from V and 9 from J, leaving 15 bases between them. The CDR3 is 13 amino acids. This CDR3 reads CASGMGELTEQFF. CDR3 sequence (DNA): TGTGCTAGTGGAATGGGAGAGCTTACTGAGCAGTTCTTC.

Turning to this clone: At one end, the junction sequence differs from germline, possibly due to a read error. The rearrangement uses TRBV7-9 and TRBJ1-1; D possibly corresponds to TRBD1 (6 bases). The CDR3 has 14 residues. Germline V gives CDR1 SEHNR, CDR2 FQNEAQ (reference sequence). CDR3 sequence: CSSSTRLQGTEAFF. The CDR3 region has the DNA TGTTCCAGCAGTACCCGATTACAGGGCACTGAAGCTTTCTTT.

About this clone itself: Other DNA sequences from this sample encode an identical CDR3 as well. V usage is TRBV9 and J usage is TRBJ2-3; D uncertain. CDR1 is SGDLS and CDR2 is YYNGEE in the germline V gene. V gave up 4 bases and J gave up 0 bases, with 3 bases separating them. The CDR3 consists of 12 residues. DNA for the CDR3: TGTGCCAGCAGCCCTAGCACAGATACGCAGTATTTT. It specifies CASSPSTDTQYF.

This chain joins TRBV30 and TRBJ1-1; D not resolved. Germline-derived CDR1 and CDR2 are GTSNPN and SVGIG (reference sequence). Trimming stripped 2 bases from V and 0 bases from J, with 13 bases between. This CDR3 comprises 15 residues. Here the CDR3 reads CAWSPGFEMNTEAFF. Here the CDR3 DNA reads TGTGCCTGGAGTCCGGGGTTTGAGATGAACACTGAAGCTTTCTTT.

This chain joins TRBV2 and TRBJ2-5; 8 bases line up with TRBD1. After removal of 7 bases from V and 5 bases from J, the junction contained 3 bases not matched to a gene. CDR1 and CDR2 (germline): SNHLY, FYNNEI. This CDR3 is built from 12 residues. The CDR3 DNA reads TGTGCCAGCACGACAGGGGTGGAGACCCAGTACTTC. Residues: CASTTGVETQYF. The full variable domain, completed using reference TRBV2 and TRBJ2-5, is EPEVTQTPSHQVTQMGQEVILRCVPISNHLYFYWYRQILGQKVEFLVSFYNNEISEKSEIFDDQFSVERPDGSNFTLKIRSTKLEDSAMYFCASTTGVETQYFGPGTRLLVL.

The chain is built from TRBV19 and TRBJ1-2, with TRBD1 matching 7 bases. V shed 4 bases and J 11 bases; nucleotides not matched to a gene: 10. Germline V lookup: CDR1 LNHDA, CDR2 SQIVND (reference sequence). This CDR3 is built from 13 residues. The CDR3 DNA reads TGTGCCAGTAGTACCGGGGACAGACTCCAATACACCTTC. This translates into CASSTGDRLQYTF.

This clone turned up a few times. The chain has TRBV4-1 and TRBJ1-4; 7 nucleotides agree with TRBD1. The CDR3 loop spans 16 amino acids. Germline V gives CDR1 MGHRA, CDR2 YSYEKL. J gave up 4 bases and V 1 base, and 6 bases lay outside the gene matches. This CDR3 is CASSQGRDSFNEKLFF. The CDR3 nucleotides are TGCGCCAGCAGCCAAGGACGGGACAGCTTTAATGAAAAACTGTTTTTT.

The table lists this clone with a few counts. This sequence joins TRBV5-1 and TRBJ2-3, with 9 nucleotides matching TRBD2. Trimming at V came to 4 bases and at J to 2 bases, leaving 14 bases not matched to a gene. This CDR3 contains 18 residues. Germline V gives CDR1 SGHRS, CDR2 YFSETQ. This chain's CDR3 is CASSRTSNSGGVTDTQYF. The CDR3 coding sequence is TGCGCCAGCAGCCGGACGTCTAATAGCGGGGGCGTCACAGATACGCAGTATTTT.

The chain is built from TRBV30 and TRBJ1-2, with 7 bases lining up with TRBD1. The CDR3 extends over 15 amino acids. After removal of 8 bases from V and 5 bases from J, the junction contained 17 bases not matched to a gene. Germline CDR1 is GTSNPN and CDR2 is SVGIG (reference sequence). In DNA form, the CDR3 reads TGTGCCGGGAATGACCCCTTGACAGGGCGGTATGGCTACACCTTC. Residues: CAGNDPLTGRYGYTF. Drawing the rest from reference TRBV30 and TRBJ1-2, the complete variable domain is SQTIHQWPATLVQPVGSPLSLECTVEGTSNPNLYWYRQAAGRGLQLLFYSVGIGQISSEVPQNLSASRPQDRQFILSSKKLLLSDSGFYLCAGNDPLTGRYGYTFGSGTRLTVV.

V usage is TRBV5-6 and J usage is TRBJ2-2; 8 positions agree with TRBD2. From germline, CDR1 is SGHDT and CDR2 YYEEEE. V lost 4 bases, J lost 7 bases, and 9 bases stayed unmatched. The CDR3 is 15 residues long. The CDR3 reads CASSDGFSGVGELFF. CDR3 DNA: TGTGCCAGCAGCGATGGGTTTAGCGGGGTCGGGGAGCTGTTTTTT.

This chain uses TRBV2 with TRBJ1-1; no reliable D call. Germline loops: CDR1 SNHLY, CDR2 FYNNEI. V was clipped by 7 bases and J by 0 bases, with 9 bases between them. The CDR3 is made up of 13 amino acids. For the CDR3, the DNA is TGTGCCAGCAATGTCATCATGAACACTGAAGCTTTCTTT. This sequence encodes CASNVIMNTEAFF.

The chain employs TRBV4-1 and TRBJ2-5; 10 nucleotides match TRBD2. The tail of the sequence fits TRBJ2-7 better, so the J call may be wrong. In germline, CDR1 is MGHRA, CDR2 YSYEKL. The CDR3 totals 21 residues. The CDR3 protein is CASSQPGLRTSGRAISYEQYF. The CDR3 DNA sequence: TGCGCCAGCAGCCAACCAGGGCTGAGGACTAGCGGCAGAGCCATTTCCTACGAGCAGTACTTC.